These 29 T cell receptor beta chains came from one sample sequenced in a study of OX40 agonist ivuxolimab in advanced cancers. Profiled with immunoSEQ multiplex PCR; TCRdb holds only in-frame clones, not every one. The repertoire holds more than 60,000 clones, with roughly 76% as singletons. Sequencing was performed on CD4+ or CD8+ T cells sorted from blood, taken in a trial of the OX40 agonist ivuxolimab. The source of these receptors is an adult with an advanced solid tumor such as melanoma, head and neck, liver or kidney cancer.

The count of this clone is one. One end of the junction varies from germline; a read error may be responsible. This chain joins TRBV7-8 and TRBJ2-7; 9 nucleotides line up with TRBD2. CDR1 is SGHVS, CDR2 FQNEAQ, per germline. The CDR3 contains 12 residues. The CDR3 spells CASSPQLAGIVF. CDR3 bases: TGTGCCTCCTCCCCGCAGCTAGCGGGGATCGTCTTC. The full variable domain, its missing parts supplied by reference TRBV7-8 and TRBJ2-7, is GAGVSQSPRYKVAKRGQDVALRCDPISGHVSLFWYQQALGQGPEFLTYFQNEAQLDKSGLPSDRFFAERPEGSVSTLKIQRTQQEDSAVYLCASSPQLAGIVFGPGTRLTVT.

The chain carries TRBV19 and TRBJ2-7, with D possibly matching TRBD2 (6 bases). V lost 5 bases, J lost 0 bases, and 11 bases lay in between. Germline V gene lookup returns CDR1 LNHDA and CDR2 SQIVND (reference sequence). The CDR3 totals 14 residues. The DNA of the CDR3 is TGTGCCAGTAGTGAGGACTATCCCTCCTACGAGCAGTACTTC. Translation gives CASSEDYPSYEQYF.

This chain uses TRBV6-5 with TRBJ2-3; D gene ambiguous. Germline loops: CDR1 MNHEY, CDR2 SVGAGI. The CDR3 spans 13 residues. V gave up 5 bases and J gave up 0 bases, with 6 bases separating them. The CDR3 nucleotides read TGTGCCAGCAGTGATTACAGCACAGATACGCAGTATTTT. This encodes CASSDYSTDTQYF.

As concerns this clone: The junction departs from the called germline gene at one end, perhaps through a read error. The sample holds other DNA sequences that translate to the same CDR3. The chain carries TRBV29-1 and TRBJ1-2; TRBD1 is a possible D gene (5 bases). In germline, CDR1 is SQVTM, CDR2 ANQGSEA. This CDR3 has 11 amino acids. The CDR3, as DNA: TGCAGCGTTCAGGGTAACGATGGCTACACCTTC. This translates into CSVQGNDGYTF.

The chain is built from TRBV28 and TRBJ2-6, with TRBD2 as a possible D gene (6 bases). The V end was cut by 1 base, the J end by 1 base, with 8 bases between. This CDR3 is built from 16 residues. The germline V gene encodes CDR1 MDHEN and CDR2 SYDVKM. CDR3 bases: TGTGCCAGCAGTTTATCTGGGGGGTCTGGGGCCAACGTCCTGACTTTC. This gives the protein CASSLSGGSGANVLTF.

As DNA, the CDR3 is TGTGCCAGCAGTATACAGGGTCTAACCTACGAGCAGTACTTC. Amino acids: CASSIQGLTYEQYF. The J gene is TRBJ2-7, the V gene TRBV6-1; possible D gene TRBD1, 6 bases. Germline CDR1 is MNHNS and CDR2 is SASEGT. The CDR3 length is 14 residues. V was cut by 5 bases and J by 2 bases, with 13 bases left in between.

This clone has just a few counts. V gene TRBV19 combines with J gene TRBJ1-1, with D possibly TRBD1 on 5 matching bases. CDR1 is LNHDA, CDR2 SQIVND, per germline (reference sequence). The CDR3 has 15 amino acids. The ends were cut back, 4 bases at V and 0 bases at J, with 12 bases in the middle. CDR3 protein: CASSTPTAMNTEAFF. CDR3 nucleotides: TGTGCCAGTAGTACCCCGACAGCCATGAACACTGAAGCTTTCTTT.

The genes are TRBV5-1 and TRBJ2-2, with TRBD2 identical over 10 bases. The germline V gene encodes CDR1 SGHRS and CDR2 YFSETQ. The junction had 8 bases not matched to a gene; V was cut back by 5 bases and J by 1 base. CDR3 length: 17 residues. The CDR3 coding sequence is TGCGCCAGCAGAATTAGCGGGGGGCCCGTGAACACCGGGGAGCTGTTTTTT. The encoded protein is CASRISGGPVNTGELFF.

The chain couples TRBV2 to TRBJ2-7; D is ambiguous. CDR1 SNHLY and CDR2 FYNNEI come from the germline V gene. The CDR3 loop spans 11 amino acids. With 6 bases removed from V and 3 bases from J, the gap between germline ends came to 6 bases. The CDR3 spells CASRVYYEQYF. The CDR3 nucleotides read TGTGCCAGCAGGGTATACTACGAGCAGTACTTC.

This clone has just a few counts. The chain uses TRBV4-1 and TRBJ2-7, with a weak D call TRBD1 (6 bases). The V and J ends lost 5 bases and 6 bases respectively, with 23 bases between them. Germline CDR1 reads MGHRA; CDR2 reads YSYEKL. The CDR3 is 16 residues long. Here the CDR3 reads CASSKGALRGFGEQYF. The DNA of the CDR3 is TGCGCCAGCAGCAAAGGCGCCCTTAGGGGGTTTGGCGAGCAGTACTTC.

The chain uses TRBV18 and TRBJ2-1, with TRBD2 matching 7 bases. Unmatched junction bases numbered 6, after V lost 1 base and J lost 9 bases. The germline V gene encodes CDR1 KGHSH and CDR2 LQKENI. The CDR3 contains 14 residues. CDR3: CASSPQSGGGEQFF. CDR3 sequence (DNA): TGTGCCAGCTCACCACAATCGGGAGGTGGTGAGCAGTTCTTC.

The chain has TRBV10-3 and TRBJ2-1; TRBD1 matches at 7 bases. The CDR3 has 17 residues. Trimming took 5 bases from V and 0 from J; bases not matched to a gene: 10. CDR1 and CDR2 from the germline V gene are ENHRY and SYGVKD. The CDR3 reads CAISQPRGGSSYNEQFF. In DNA, the CDR3 is TGTGCCATCAGTCAGCCCCGAGGGGGCAGCTCCTACAATGAGCAGTTCTTC.

The genes are TRBV6-6 and TRBJ1-5, with D possibly matching TRBD1 (5 bases). The CDR3 spans 13 residues. From germline, CDR1 is MNHNY and CDR2 SVGAGI (reference sequence). Trimming shortened V by 2 bases and J by 3 bases, and 5 bases separated the two germline ends. The CDR3 nucleotides are TGTGCCAGCAGTTACGGGGCCAATCAGCCCCAGCATTTT. This encodes CASSYGANQPQHF.

V usage is TRBV11-1 and J usage is TRBJ2-3, with 11 bases that match TRBD2. The CDR3 contains 16 residues. J gave up 2 bases and V 6 bases, and 7 bases lay outside the gene matches. Germline assignment: CDR1 SGHAT and CDR2 FQDESV (reference sequence). The CDR3 DNA sequence: TGTGCCAGCAGGCGGGGACTAGCGGAGGACACAGATACGCAGTATTTT. Protein product: CASRRGLAEDTDTQYF.

The chain combines TRBV28 with TRBJ2-7; no clear D. The germline V gene has CDR1 MDHEN and CDR2 SYDVKM. The CDR3 is 17 residues long. V lost 5 bases and J lost 7, with 27 bases in between. The DNA of the CDR3 is TGTGCCAGCAGTCCCCACTTAGGCACATTGATGGTTAGGGAGCAGTACTTC. The encoded protein is CASSPHLGTLMVREQYF.

The V and J genes are TRBV18 and TRBJ2-3; no reliable D call. This CDR3 is 13 amino acids long. In germline, CDR1 is KGHSH, CDR2 LQKENI. The V end lost 3 bases, the J end lost 4 bases, and 8 bases lay between the germline ends. CDR3 amino acids: CASSPSESDTQYF. In DNA form, the CDR3 reads TGTGCCAGCTCACCGTCGGAGTCAGATACGCAGTATTTT.

The chain recombines TRBV27 with TRBJ2-7; D assignment may be TRBD1 or TRBD2 (5 bases each). CDR1 MNHEY and CDR2 SMNVEV come from the germline V gene (reference sequence). The length of the CDR3 is 14 residues. The V end was cut by 3 bases, the J end by 7 bases, with 16 bases between. CDR3 in amino acids: CASSFSGTTGEQYF. CDR3 nucleotide sequence: TGTGCCAGCAGTTTTTCCGGGACCACTGGGGAGCAGTACTTC.

CDR3 nucleotide sequence: TGTGCCAGCAGTCGACAGATACTAGCGGGAGGGCGGTACGAGCAGTACTTC. The encoded protein is CASSRQILAGGRYEQYF. The rearrangement uses TRBV11-2 and TRBJ2-7; 13 positions agree with TRBD2. Per germline, CDR1 SGHAT and CDR2 FQNNGV. This CDR3 has 17 residues. With V trimmed by 6 bases and J by 4 bases, 12 bases remained unmatched.

V is TRBV5-1 and J is TRBJ1-1; TRBD1 aligns across 8 bases. CDR3 size: 14 residues. After removal of 6 bases from V and 4 bases from J, the junction contained 8 bases not matched to a gene. Germline CDR1 is SGHRS and CDR2 is YFSETQ. The CDR3 sequence: CASKTGDEFTEAFF. The CDR3 DNA reads TGCGCCAGCAAGACAGGGGATGAGTTCACTGAAGCTTTCTTT.

J is TRBJ2-3 and V is TRBV5-8; D is ambiguous. The V end lost 5 bases, the J end lost 7 bases, and 8 bases lay between the germline ends. The length of the CDR3 is 11 residues. Germline CDR1 is SGHTS and CDR2 is YDEGEE. CDR3 in DNA: TGTGCCAGCAGTCTGGTTAATACGCAGTATTTT. This sequence encodes CASSLVNTQYF.

This rearrangement joins TRBV6-1 to TRBJ1-2; maybe TRBD1 (6 bases). The germline V gene encodes CDR1 MNHNS and CDR2 SASEGT. V was clipped by 7 bases and J by 3 bases, with 18 bases between them. The CDR3 has 15 amino acids. This chain's CDR3 is CASTTRGRGYYGYTF. Written as DNA, the CDR3 is TGTGCCAGCACGACGAGGGGGAGGGGGTACTATGGCTACACCTTC.

The V gene is TRBV15, the J gene TRBJ1-1; D call uncertain. From germline, CDR1 is LNHNV and CDR2 YYDKDF (reference sequence). V lost 0 bases, J lost 7 bases, and 6 bases lay in between. This CDR3 is 12 amino acids long. CDR3 nucleotide sequence: TGTGCCACCAGCAGAGACGGTATTGAAGCTTTCTTT. It codes for CATSRDGIEAFF.

The V call is TRBV11-2, the J call TRBJ2-7; a weak D match, TRBD2 (5 bases). The CDR3 loop spans 14 amino acids. V dropped 4 bases and J dropped 6 bases, with 16 bases sitting between them. The germline gives CDR1 SGHAT, CDR2 FQNNGV. Written as DNA, the CDR3 is TGTGCCAGCAGCTGGAGGACGGTTGTTGGCGAGCAGTACTTC. This encodes CASSWRTVVGEQYF.

This rearrangement joins TRBV28 to TRBJ1-2; D remains ambiguous. Trimming removed 5 bases from V and 2 bases from J, with 6 bases in between. This CDR3 is built from 12 residues. Germline-derived CDR1 and CDR2 are MDHEN and SYDVKM. CDR3 sequence: CASSKGNYGYTF. For the CDR3, the DNA is TGTGCCAGCAGTAAGGGAAACTATGGCTACACCTTC.

The rearrangement links TRBV11-3 to TRBJ2-2; D is ambiguous. The CDR3 contains 13 residues. Germline V gene lookup returns CDR1 SGHNT and CDR2 YENEEA. The V end lost 6 bases, the J end lost 7 bases, and 12 bases lay between the germline ends. DNA for the CDR3: TGTGCCAGCAGAGGACGGCTGGACGGGGAGCTGTTTTTT. Translation gives CASRGRLDGELFF.

Remarks on this clone: At one of its ends the junction is not consistent with the germline gene, which may arise from a read error. J is TRBJ2-7 and V is TRBV10-3; 7 nucleotides align to TRBD2. The CDR3 length is 13 residues. Germline loops: CDR1 ENHRY, CDR2 SYGVKD. In DNA, the CDR3 is TGTGCCATCAGTGAGTCGACGGGCGGGGGTTGCGACTTC. Protein: CAISESTGGGCDF.

This sequence joins TRBV6-1 and TRBJ2-1; no clear D gene. V lost 5 bases and J lost 7, with 15 bases in between. The CDR3 runs 14 residues. In germline, CDR1 is MNHNS, CDR2 SASEGT. The CDR3 DNA reads as TGTGCCAGCAGTCCGCGTGAGTTTCAGAATGAGCAGTTCTTC. Protein sequence: CASSPREFQNEQFF.

The chain couples TRBV5-6 to TRBJ2-1; TRBD1 matches at 7 bases. This CDR3 comprises 16 residues. Trimming cost V 1 base and J 0 bases; bases outside gene matches: 4. Germline V CDR1 and CDR2: SGHDT, YYEEEE. The CDR3 protein is CASSLLRGLSYNEQFF. Written as DNA, the CDR3 is TGTGCCAGCAGCTTGTTAAGGGGGCTCTCCTACAATGAGCAGTTCTTC.

This clone has a handful of counts. The rearrangement uses TRBV4-1 and TRBJ2-1; 15 nucleotides line up with TRBD2. Trimming at V came to 3 bases and at J to 5 bases, leaving 5 bases not matched to a gene. The CDR3 length is 17 residues. Germline assignment: CDR1 MGHRA and CDR2 YSYEKL. Written as DNA, the CDR3 is TGCGCCAGCAGCCAGTGGACTAGCGGGAGGGATAACAATGAGCAGTTCTTC. Its protein product is CASSQWTSGRDNNEQFF.